This TCR beta chain was retrieved from a study of T cells after yellow fever vaccination. Study-level background: Some fractions had low cell numbers, and these were prepared with SMART-Seq v4 Ultra Low Input.

A process of 5'RACE template switching, which added a universal primer site and UMIs, was used to make TCR cDNA. TCRdb recomputed calls from the 5' RACE reads with MiXCR, one row per CDR3 protein. The table has 200,000 to 300,000 distinct CDR3 sequences, 3.6% seen once. This clonotype was counted many times. Its specificity is unknown. Study findings and constraints: Abundant contaminating clonotypes from the bulk population could appear in FACS-sorted repertoires. Post-booster repertoires again held most primary-vaccination clones (about 95% CD4, roughly 88% CD8).

Trimming removed 3 bases from V and 2 bases from J, with 13 bases in between. The CDR3 consists of 15 residues. The germline gives CDR1 SGHTA, CDR2 FQGNSA. The chain combines TRBV7-2 with TRBJ2-5; D may be TRBD2 (5 bases). Material: PBMCs, obtained 15 days after the yellow fever booster vaccination. This receptor was obtained from a man aged 18-30 years who received the YFV17D yellow fever vaccine. The CDR3 region is CASSFASRVQETQYF. As DNA, the CDR3 is TGTGCCAGCAGCTTTGCTAGCCGGGTGCAAGAGACCCAGTACTTC.